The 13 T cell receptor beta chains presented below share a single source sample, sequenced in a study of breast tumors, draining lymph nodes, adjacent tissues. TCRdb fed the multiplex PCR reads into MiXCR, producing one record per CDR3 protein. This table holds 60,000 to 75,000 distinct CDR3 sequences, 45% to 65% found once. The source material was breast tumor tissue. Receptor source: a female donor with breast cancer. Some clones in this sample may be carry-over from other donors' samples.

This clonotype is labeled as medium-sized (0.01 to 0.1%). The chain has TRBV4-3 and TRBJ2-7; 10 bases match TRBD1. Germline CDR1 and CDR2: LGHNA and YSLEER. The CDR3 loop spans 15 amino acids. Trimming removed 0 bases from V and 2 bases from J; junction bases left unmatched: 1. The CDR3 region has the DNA TGCGCCAGCAGCCAAGATGGACAGGGGGCCTACGAGCAGTACTTC. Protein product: CASSQDGQGAYEQYF.

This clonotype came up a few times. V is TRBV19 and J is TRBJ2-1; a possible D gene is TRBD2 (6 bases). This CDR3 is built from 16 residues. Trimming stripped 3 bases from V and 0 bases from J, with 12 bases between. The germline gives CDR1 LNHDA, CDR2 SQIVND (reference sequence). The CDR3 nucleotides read TGTGCCAGTAGTATCCAGTCCGGGAGCTCCTACAATGAGCAGTTCTTC. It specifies CASSIQSGSSYNEQFF.

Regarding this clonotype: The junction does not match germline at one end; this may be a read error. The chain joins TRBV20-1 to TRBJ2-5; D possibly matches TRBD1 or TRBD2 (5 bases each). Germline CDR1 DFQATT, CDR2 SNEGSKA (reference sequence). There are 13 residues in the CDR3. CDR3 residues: CSARTQGLGPPRF. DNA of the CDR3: TGCAGTGCTAGAACGCAGGGTTTGGGACCACCCCGCTTC.

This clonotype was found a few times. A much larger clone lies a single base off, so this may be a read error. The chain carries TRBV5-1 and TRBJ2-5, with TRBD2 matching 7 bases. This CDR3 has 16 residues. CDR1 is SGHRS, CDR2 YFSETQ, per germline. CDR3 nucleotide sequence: TGCGCCGGCAGCTTGAGGGTCTGGGGGGGGCAAGAGACCCAGTACTTC. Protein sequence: CAGSLRVWGGQETQYF.

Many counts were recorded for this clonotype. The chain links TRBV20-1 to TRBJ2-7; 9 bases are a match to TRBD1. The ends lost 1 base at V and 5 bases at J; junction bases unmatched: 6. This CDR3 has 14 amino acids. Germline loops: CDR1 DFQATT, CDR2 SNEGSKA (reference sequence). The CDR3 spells CSARVGQGTNEQYF. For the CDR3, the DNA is TGCAGTGCTAGAGTCGGACAGGGGACGAACGAGCAGTACTTC.

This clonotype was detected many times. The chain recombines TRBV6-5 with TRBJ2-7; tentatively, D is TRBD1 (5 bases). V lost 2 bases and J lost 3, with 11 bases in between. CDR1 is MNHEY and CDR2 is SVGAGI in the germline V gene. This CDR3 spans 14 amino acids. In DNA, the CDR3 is TGTGCCAGCAGTTACGACAGCGTTCGCTACGAGCAGTACTTC. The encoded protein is CASSYDSVRYEQYF.

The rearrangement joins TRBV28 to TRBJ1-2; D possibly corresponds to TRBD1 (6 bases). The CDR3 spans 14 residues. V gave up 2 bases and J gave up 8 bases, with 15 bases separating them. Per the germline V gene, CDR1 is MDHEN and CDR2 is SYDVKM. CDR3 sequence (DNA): TGTGCCAGCAGTTTAATGGGGGCCCCGAGGGGCTACACCTTC. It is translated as CASSLMGAPRGYTF.

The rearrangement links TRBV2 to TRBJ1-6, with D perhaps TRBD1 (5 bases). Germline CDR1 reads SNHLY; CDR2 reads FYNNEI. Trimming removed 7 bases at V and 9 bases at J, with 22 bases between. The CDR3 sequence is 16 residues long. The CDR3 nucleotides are TGTGCCAGCATGGCTGGGCTAGCGGGGGGGGTTTCACCCCTCCACTTT. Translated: CASMAGLAGGVSPLHF.

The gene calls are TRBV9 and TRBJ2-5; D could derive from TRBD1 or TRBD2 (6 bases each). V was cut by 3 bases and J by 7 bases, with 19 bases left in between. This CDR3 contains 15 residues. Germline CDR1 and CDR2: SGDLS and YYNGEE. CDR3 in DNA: TGTGCCAGCAGCGAGGAGGGGGGCCCCGGAGGGACCCAGTACTTC. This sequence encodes CASSEEGGPGGTQYF. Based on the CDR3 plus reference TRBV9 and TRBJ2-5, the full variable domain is DSGVTQTPKHLITATGQRVTLRCSPRSGDLSVYWYQQSLDQGLQFLIQYYNGEERAKGNILERFSAQQFPDLHSELNLSSLELGDSALYFCASSEEGGPGGTQYFGPGTRLLVL.

In nucleotides, the CDR3 is TGTGCCAGCAGCCGCGGGACGAGGAATTCACCCCTCCACTTT. Translating it yields CASSRGTRNSPLHF. V gene TRBV7-8 combines with J gene TRBJ1-6, with D possibly TRBD1 on 5 matching bases. Trimming took 5 bases from V and 7 from J, leaving 12 bases between them. CDR1 is SGHVS, CDR2 FQNEAQ, per germline. The CDR3 is 14 residues long.

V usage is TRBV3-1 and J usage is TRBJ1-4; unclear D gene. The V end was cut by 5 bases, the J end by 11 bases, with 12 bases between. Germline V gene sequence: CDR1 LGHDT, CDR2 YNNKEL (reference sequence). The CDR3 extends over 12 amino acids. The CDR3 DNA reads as TGTGCCAGCAGCTTACTTGAAGGGAAACTGTTTTTT. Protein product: CASSLLEGKLFF.

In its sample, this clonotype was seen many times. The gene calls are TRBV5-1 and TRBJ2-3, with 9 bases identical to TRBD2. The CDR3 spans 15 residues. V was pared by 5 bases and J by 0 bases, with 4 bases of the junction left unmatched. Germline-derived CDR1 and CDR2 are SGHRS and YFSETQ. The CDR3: CASRDGTSSTDTQYF. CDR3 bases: TGCGCCAGCAGGGACGGGACTAGCAGCACAGATACGCAGTATTTT.

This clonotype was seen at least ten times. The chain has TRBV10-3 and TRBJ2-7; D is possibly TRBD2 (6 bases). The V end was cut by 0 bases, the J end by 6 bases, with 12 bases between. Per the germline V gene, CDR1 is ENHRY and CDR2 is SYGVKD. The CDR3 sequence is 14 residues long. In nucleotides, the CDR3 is TGTGCCATCAGTGAGTCAGGAAGGAGGGGCGAGCAGTACTTC. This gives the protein CAISESGRRGEQYF.